The following is a TCR beta chain sequence with its context. How the authors handled the data: Amplifying reference gene primers gave estimates of nucleated cell counts. The data were produced by immunoSEQ multiplex PCR, yet TCRdb's version contains in-frame clones alone and is incomplete. Clone size and the V and J calls come from that table; the DNA yielded D and trimming. The sample has about 71,000 clones; roughly 87% are singletons. The V and J ends lost 0 bases and 4 bases respectively, with 12 bases between them. The CDR3 runs 16 residues. Germline-derived CDR1 and CDR2 are MRHNA and SNTAGT. The data were taken from a study of blood T cell repertoires in COVID-19. Across the study: Samples came from the United States, Italy and Spain, spanning acute and convalescent COVID-19.

Sequencing was performed on peripheral blood. The TCR comes from a woman of 80 years or more with acute or convalescent COVID-19. The chain uses TRBV6-4 and TRBJ2-2; weak D call: TRBD1 (6 bases). CDR3 nucleotide sequence: TGTGCCAGCAGTGACTCTGGGGGACAAACCACCGGGGAGCTGTTTTTT. Residues: CASSDSGGQTTGELFF.